This T cell receptor (beta chain) came from a study of blood T cell repertoires in COVID-19. Overall study context: The study drew acute and convalescent COVID-19 samples from the United States, Italy and Spain. PBMCs, B-cell-depleted T cells, or T cells provided the cDNA or gDNA that made up the material.

Authors' methods: Nucleated cell number was recorded as an estimate derived from reference gene primer amplification. Assay used: immunoSEQ multiplex PCR; TCRdb lists only in-frame clones, some missing. The V and J calls and clone size were taken over from that table, and D and trimming were inferred from the DNA. The sample lists about 310,000 clones; more than 75% were seen once. The CDR3 sequence is 12 residues long. The V and J ends lost 6 bases and 8 bases, in that order; junction bases with no gene match: 6. Germline CDR1 reads LNHDA; CDR2 reads SQIVND (reference sequence). The receptor was isolated from a man aged 65-85 years with acute or convalescent COVID-19. What was sequenced was peripheral blood. The rearrangement links TRBV19 to TRBJ1-1; 7 bases fit TRBD1. CDR3 in DNA: TGTGCCAGTAGCACACAGGGGCGGGAAGCTTTCTTT. Translating gives CASSTQGREAFF.